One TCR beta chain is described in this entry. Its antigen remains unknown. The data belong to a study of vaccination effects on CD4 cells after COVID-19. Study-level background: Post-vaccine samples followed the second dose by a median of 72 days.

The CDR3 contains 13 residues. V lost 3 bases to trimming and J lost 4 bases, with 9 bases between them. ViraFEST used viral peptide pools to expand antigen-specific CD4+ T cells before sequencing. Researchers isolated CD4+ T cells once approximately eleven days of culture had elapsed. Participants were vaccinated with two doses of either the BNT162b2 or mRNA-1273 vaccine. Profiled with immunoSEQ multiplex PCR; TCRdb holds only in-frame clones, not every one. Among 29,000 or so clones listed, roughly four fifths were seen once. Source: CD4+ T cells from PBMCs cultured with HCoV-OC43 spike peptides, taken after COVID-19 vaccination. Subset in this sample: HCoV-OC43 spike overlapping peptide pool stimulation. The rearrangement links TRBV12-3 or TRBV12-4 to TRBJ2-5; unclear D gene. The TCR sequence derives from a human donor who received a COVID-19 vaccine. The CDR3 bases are TGTGCCAGCAGTTTTGCTGGATTAGAGACCCAGTACTTC. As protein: CASSFAGLETQYF.